This T cell receptor (beta chain) was captured by sequencing in a study of T cell changes during pregnancy in multiple sclerosis. V dropped 6 bases and J dropped 0 bases, with 9 bases sitting between them. Germline CDR1 reads LNHDA; CDR2 reads SQIVND (reference sequence). The CDR3 length is 13 residues. Generated by immunoSEQ multiplex PCR, the TCRdb table keeps only in-frame clones and is missing some. Altogether fewer than 35,000 clones are present, around 93% being singletons, with the ten largest covering approximately 3%. Sequenced here: CD4+ T cells from peripheral blood mononuclear cells, sampled in the third trimester of pregnancy. The TCR originated in a female donor in good health, enrolled as a control in a pregnancy study. The rearrangement joins TRBV19 to TRBJ2-7; no clear D gene. CDR3 DNA: TGTGCCAGTAGCACAAGTCGCTCCTACGAGCAGTACTTC. Translated: CASSTSRSYEQYF.